This entry lists 27 T cell receptor beta chains sequenced from one sample in a study of cytomegalovirus exposure and HLA in healthy donors. Use of 60 Vbeta and 13 Jbeta primers characterized the PCR. TCRdb's copy holds only in-frame clones and misses some; the assay was immunoSEQ multiplex PCR. The sample has 150,000 to 200,000 clones; roughly 80% are singletons. The specimen sequenced was PBMCs. The receptors derive from a man in his fifties in good health and CMV-seropositive.

The genes are TRBV5-1 and TRBJ2-3; 11 bases are shared with TRBD2. V lost 0 bases and J lost 8; bases outside the gene matches: 8. There are 16 residues in the CDR3. Germline CDR1 is SGHRS and CDR2 is YFSETQ. CDR3 protein: CASSLGASGGLGTQYF. DNA of the CDR3: TGCGCCAGCAGCTTGGGGGCTAGCGGGGGGCTCGGTACGCAGTATTTT.

J is TRBJ1-3 and V is TRBV4-3, with 10 bases that match TRBD1. This CDR3 comprises 16 residues. V was clipped by 4 bases and J by 3 bases; unmatched bases: 6. Germline V gives CDR1 LGHNA, CDR2 YSLEER. CDR3 in DNA: TGCGCCAGCAGCCCGGACAGGGGGAATTTTGGAAACACCATATATTTT. Its protein is CASSPDRGNFGNTIYF.

This clone was detected only once. V usage is TRBV28 and J usage is TRBJ1-5; TRBD1 matches at 9 bases. The CDR3 loop spans 17 amino acids. After removal of 2 bases from V and 0 bases from J, the junction contained 5 bases not matched to a gene. Per germline, CDR1 MDHEN and CDR2 SYDVKM. The CDR3 region has the DNA TGTGCCAGCAGTTTAGCGGGACAGGGATATAGCAATCAGCCCCAGCATTTT. As protein: CASSLAGQGYSNQPQHF.

This clone was counted between two and nine times. This chain links TRBV6-5 with TRBJ1-3, with 7 bases aligning to TRBD1. The CDR3 contains 15 residues. J was trimmed by 2 bases and V by 5 bases; bases with no gene match: 6. Germline V gives CDR1 MNHEY, CDR2 SVGAGI. DNA of the CDR3: TGTGCCAGCAGTCCTAACAGGGGAACTGGAAACACCATATATTTT. This translates into CASSPNRGTGNTIYF.

The CDR3 DNA reads as TGTGCCAGCTCACCGGCAGGTCAGAACACTGAAGCTTTCTTT. Encoded protein: CASSPAGQNTEAFF. The J gene is TRBJ1-1, the V gene TRBV18; D is unclear. The CDR3 runs to 14 residues. V lost 3 bases and J 1 base, leaving 9 bases between the germline ends. Germline values: CDR1 KGHSH, CDR2 LQKENI.

The genes are TRBV27 and TRBJ2-1; 10 bases are shared with TRBD2. This CDR3 spans 14 amino acids. Germline V gene sequence: CDR1 MNHEY, CDR2 SMNVEV (reference sequence). The V and J ends lost 1 base and 12 bases, in that order; junction bases with no gene match: 6. For the CDR3, the DNA is TGTGCCAGCAGTTTATTCGCTAGCGGGGGAGGGCAGTTCTTC. This sequence encodes CASSLFASGGGQFF.

The CDR3 DNA is TGTGCCAGCAGAGCGCAGGGATTCTCCTACGAGCAGTACTTC. It is translated as CASRAQGFSYEQYF. This chain uses TRBV6-5 with TRBJ2-7, with a tentative D call TRBD1 (5 bases). V was cut by 6 bases and J by 0 bases, with 12 bases left in between. The CDR3 is 14 residues long. Germline V CDR1 and CDR2: MNHEY, SVGAGI.

The chain recombines TRBV2 with TRBJ1-6, with D possibly being TRBD1 (5 bases). Trimming pared 6 bases from V and 9 bases from J, leaving 21 bases between. CDR3 length: 16 amino acids. The germline gives CDR1 SNHLY, CDR2 FYNNEI. The CDR3 nucleotides read TGTGCCAGCAGCCCCTTTGGAGGGACGGGTGGTTCACCCCTCCACTTT. Amino acid sequence: CASSPFGGTGGSPLHF. Supplemented by reference TRBV2 and TRBJ1-6, the full variable domain reads EPEVTQTPSHQVTQMGQEVILRCVPISNHLYFYWYRQILGQKVEFLVSFYNNEISEKSEIFDDQFSVERPDGSNFTLKIRSTKLEDSAMYFCASSPFGGTGGSPLHFGNGTRLTVT.

The chain combines TRBV5-1 with TRBJ2-3; TRBD2 matches 8 bases. This CDR3 has 15 amino acids. V gave up 3 bases and J gave up 2 bases; unmatched junction bases: 5. In germline, CDR1 is SGHRS, CDR2 YFSETQ. The DNA of the CDR3 is TGCGCCAGCAGCTCAGCGGGGGTCCACACAGATACGCAGTATTTT. Its translation is CASSSAGVHTDTQYF. The full variable domain, with the rest looked up from reference TRBV5-1 and TRBJ2-3, is KAGVTQTPRYLIKTRGQQVTLSCSPISGHRSVSWYQQTPGQGLQFLFEYFSETQRNKGNFPGRFSGRQFSNSRSEMNVSTLELGDSALYLCASSSAGVHTDTQYFGPGTRLTVL.

This rearrangement joins TRBV15 to TRBJ2-2; D is ambiguous. Germline assignment: CDR1 LNHNV and CDR2 YYDKDF (reference sequence). This CDR3 is 14 amino acids long. V lost 0 bases and J 4 bases, leaving 6 bases between the germline ends. The CDR3 bases are TGTGCCACCAGCAGAGATTCGGTCACCGGGGAGCTGTTTTTT. Its protein is CATSRDSVTGELFF.

This chain connects TRBV6-5 to TRBJ2-2; 9 nucleotides align to TRBD1. The CDR3 is 14 amino acids. Germline V lookup: CDR1 MNHEY, CDR2 SVGAGI. After removal of 5 bases from V and 7 bases from J, the junction contained 5 bases not matched to a gene. CDR3: CASSKGTGHGELFF. The CDR3 region has the DNA TGTGCCAGCAGTAAAGGGACAGGGCACGGGGAGCTGTTTTTT.

This clone came up once. The rearrangement uses TRBV6-5 and TRBJ1-1; D gene ambiguous. V lost 6 bases to trimming and J lost 0 bases, with 11 bases between them. Germline-derived CDR1 and CDR2 are MNHEY and SVGAGI. The CDR3 consists of 14 residues. The CDR3, as DNA: TGTGCCAGCAGCTCCGTGGGCCTGAACACTGAAGCTTTCTTT. Its protein product is CASSSVGLNTEAFF.

This clone came up a few times. The V call is TRBV6-1, the J call TRBJ1-5; the D gene is possibly TRBD1 (6 bases). Per germline, CDR1 MNHNS and CDR2 SASEGT. The CDR3 totals 15 residues. Trimming shortened V by 5 bases and J by 4 bases, and 15 bases separated the two germline ends. CDR3 nucleotide sequence: TGTGCCAGCAGTCTACAGGGACTAGCAAATCAGCCCCAGCATTTT. It codes for CASSLQGLANQPQHF.

The chain links TRBV9 to TRBJ2-2; D remains unclear. V gave up 0 bases and J gave up 4 bases, with 4 bases separating them. There are 13 residues in the CDR3. The germline CDR1 and CDR2 sequences are SGDLS and YYNGEE. CDR3 sequence reads: CASSVVSTGELFF. The CDR3 region has the DNA TGTGCCAGCAGCGTAGTGAGCACCGGGGAGCTGTTTTTT.

The chain joins TRBV10-1 to TRBJ2-1; 14 bases line up with TRBD2. CDR3 length: 15 amino acids. With 9 bases clipped from V and 7 bases from J, the junction kept 8 bases outside the gene matches. Germline V gene lookup returns CDR1 WNHNN and CDR2 SYGVQD (reference sequence). CDR3 residues: CARRTSGRPLNEQFF. The CDR3 nucleotides are TGCGCCAGGAGGACTAGCGGGAGGCCCTTGAATGAGCAGTTCTTC.

This chain connects TRBV4-2 to TRBJ2-5; D is unresolved. The CDR3 is made up of 14 amino acids. CDR1 and CDR2 from the germline V gene are LGHNA and YNFKEQ. V lost 1 base, J lost 5 bases, and 11 bases lay in between. CDR3 region: CASSQVGSPETQYF. The CDR3 coding sequence is TGTGCCAGCAGCCAAGTGGGCAGCCCGGAGACCCAGTACTTC.

This chain connects TRBV27 to TRBJ2-3, with D maybe TRBD2 (5 bases). In germline, CDR1 is MNHEY, CDR2 SMNVEV (reference sequence). The CDR3 spans 14 residues. Trimming left V 5 bases short and J 2 bases short, with 11 bases between. The CDR3 sequence: CASSIRGSTDTQYF. CDR3 DNA sequence: TGTGCCAGCAGTATTCGGGGATCCACAGATACGCAGTATTTT.

The chain combines TRBV5-3 with TRBJ2-3, with 8 bases lining up with TRBD1. TRBV5-3 is assigned to the ORF class and has an uncertain function. The CDR3 has 14 amino acids. J gave up 4 bases and V 6 bases, and 7 bases lay outside the gene matches. The CDR3 nucleotides are TGTGCCAGAAAGCACAGGGGGAGCGCAGATACGCAGTATTTT. This encodes CARKHRGSADTQYF.

The CDR3 here is CASSQGRPLGHSPLHF. The DNA for the CDR3 is TGCGCCAGCAGTCAGGGCCGACCCTTGGGTCATTCACCCCTCCACTTT. The J gene is TRBJ1-6, the V gene TRBV23-1; no reliable D call. TRBV23-1 is classed as an ORF, of uncertain function. The CDR3 length is 16 residues. The ends were cut back, 3 bases at V and 8 bases at J, with 17 bases in the middle.

This chain links TRBV18 with TRBJ2-7; TRBD1 matches 10 bases. Trimming took 5 bases from V and 2 from J; bases not matched to a gene: 3. This CDR3 is 14 amino acids long. The germline CDR1 and CDR2 sequences are KGHSH and LQKENI. CDR3 nucleotides: TGTGCCAGCTCATACGGGACAGGGGCCTACGAGCAGTACTTC. Amino acid sequence: CASSYGTGAYEQYF.

V usage is TRBV27 and J usage is TRBJ2-3, with TRBD2 matching 7 bases. The CDR3 length is 14 residues. V trimming: 5 bases; J trimming: 3 bases; junction bases outside the gene matches: 5. Germline V gene lookup returns CDR1 MNHEY and CDR2 SMNVEV (reference sequence). The CDR3: CASSTVGGTDTQYF. The DNA of the CDR3 is TGTGCCAGCAGTACGGTCGGGGGGACAGATACGCAGTATTTT.

This chain links TRBV30 with TRBJ1-3; D remains ambiguous. The CDR3 sequence is 15 residues long. V shed 4 bases and J shed 8 bases, with 21 bases lying between them. CDR1 GTSNPN and CDR2 SVGIG come from the germline V gene (reference sequence). CDR3 coding DNA: TGTGCCTGGAATAGCGGGCGGGCCGGCGGCGACACCATATATTTT. Protein: CAWNSGRAGGDTIYF. The full variable domain, completed using reference TRBV30 and TRBJ1-3, is SQTIHQWPATLVQPVGSPLSLECTVEGTSNPNLYWYRQAAGRGLQLLFYSVGIGQISSEVPQNLSASRPQDRQFILSSKKLLLSDSGFYLCAWNSGRAGGDTIYFGEGSWLTVV.

This sequence joins TRBV19 and TRBJ2-5, with 7 bases aligning to TRBD1. This CDR3 is built from 14 residues. V trimming: 3 bases; J trimming: 2 bases; junction bases outside the gene matches: 3. CDR1 LNHDA and CDR2 SQIVND come from the germline V gene (reference sequence). CDR3 sequence reads: CASSMVDRQETQYF. In DNA form, the CDR3 reads TGTGCCAGTAGTATGGTGGACAGGCAAGAGACCCAGTACTTC. The entire variable domain, with the rest obtained from reference TRBV19 and TRBJ2-5, is as follows: DGGITQSPKYLFRKEGQNVTLSCEQNLNHDAMYWYRQDPGQGLRLIYYSQIVNDFQKGDIAEGYSVSREKKESFPLTVTSAQKNPTAFYLCASSMVDRQETQYFGPGTRLLVL.

Worth noting for this clone: One end of the junction is discordant with germline, which a read error may explain. V is TRBV7-2 and J is TRBJ2-7; TRBD2 matches 11 bases. The CDR3 length is 15 residues. The V gene's germline CDR1 is SGHTA and CDR2 FQGNSA. In nucleotides, the CDR3 is TGTGCCAGCAGTTTAGCGGGAGGGCAATCCCTCGAGCAGTACTTC. It translates to CASSLAGGQSLEQYF.

The chain joins TRBV23-1 to TRBJ1-5; tentatively, D is TRBD1 (6 bases). TRBV23-1 is recorded as an ORF, its role being uncertain. V lost 2 bases to trimming and J lost 4 bases, with 12 bases between them. The CDR3 has 15 residues. CDR3 nucleotide sequence: TGCGCCAGCAGTCAAGGGGGGGCAGGGAATCAGCCCCAGCATTTT. It encodes CASSQGGAGNQPQHF.

The V and J genes are TRBV11-2 and TRBJ2-5; 9 positions match TRBD1. V was clipped by 5 bases and J by 1 base; unmatched bases: 8. The germline V gene has CDR1 SGHAT and CDR2 FQNNGV. This CDR3 has 16 residues. The CDR3 reads CASSPLGTGSQETQYF. The CDR3, as DNA: TGTGCCAGCAGCCCACTGGGGACAGGGAGCCAAGAGACCCAGTACTTC.

The V and J genes are TRBV30 and TRBJ1-4; D unclear. The CDR3 covers 14 residues. CDR1 is GTSNPN, CDR2 SVGIG, per germline (reference sequence). Trimming took off 2 bases at V and 0 bases at J, with 7 bases between the two ends. CDR3 amino acids: CAWSRTATNEKLFF. The DNA of the CDR3 is TGTGCCTGGAGTAGGACTGCAACTAATGAAAAACTGTTTTTT.